What follows are 31 T cell receptor beta chains derived from one specimen sequenced in a study of regulatory T cells in long-lasting Graves disease. Time point denoted: newly diagnosed GD, antithyroid drugs for less than 3 months. Extracted RNA from PBMCs served as the source of the TCR library. Building the TCR beta libraries relied on iRepertoire HTBI primers, and CDR3 regions underwent Arm-PCR. TCRdb re-called the multiplex PCR reads through MiXCR, storing one row per CDR3 protein. The repertoire consists of more than 300,000 distinct CDR3 sequences, with roughly 12% occurring once and the leading ten covering around 18%. These data also formed part of another study, on T cells in Graves' hyperthyroidism and ophthalmopathy.

Sequenced material: peripheral blood mononuclear cells (PBMCs), taken at new diagnosis, from a patient treated with antithyroid drugs. These TCRs come from a woman aged 18-29 years with Graves disease.

This clonotype was seen ten or more times. The V and J genes are TRBV6-1 and TRBJ1-5, with a possible D match to TRBD1 (6 bases). The CDR3 consists of 15 residues. The germline V and J ends were trimmed by 10 bases and 0 bases, with 16 bases remaining between them. Germline-derived CDR1 and CDR2 are MNHNS and SASEGT. The chain's CDR3 is CAIGPGHHSNQPQHF. CDR3 nucleotide sequence: TGTGCCATCGGCCCGGGACACCATAGCAATCAGCCCCAGCATTTT.

V usage is TRBV20-1 and J usage is TRBJ1-1; D possibly corresponds to TRBD1 (5 bases). V lost 0 bases to trimming and J lost 1 base, with 9 bases between them. This CDR3 region has 14 residues. CDR1 and CDR2 from the germline V gene are DFQATT and SNEGSKA (reference sequence). This CDR3 reads CSARDLGANTEAFF. CDR3 DNA: TGCAGTGCTAGAGATCTTGGGGCGAACACTGAAGCTTTCTTT.

This clonotype came up a few times. The chain couples TRBV15 to TRBJ1-5; possible D gene TRBD1, 5 bases. V was clipped by 0 bases and J by 0 bases, with 12 bases between them. The CDR3 loop spans 17 amino acids. Per the germline V gene, CDR1 is LNHNV and CDR2 is YYDKDF (reference sequence). The CDR3 coding sequence is TGTGCCACCAGCAGAGATCTGGGGGGGTATAGCAATCAGCCCCAGCATTTT. Its protein is CATSRDLGGYSNQPQHF.

The table lists this clonotype with many counts. This sequence joins TRBV29-1 and TRBJ2-3, with D unclear. The ends were cut back, 6 bases at V and 5 bases at J, with 18 bases in the middle. The V gene's germline CDR1 is SQVTM and CDR2 ANQGSEA. This CDR3 has 14 amino acids. CDR3 region: CSVEVDLVGDTQYF. The DNA for the CDR3 is TGCAGCGTCGAGGTTGACCTAGTAGGAGATACGCAGTATTTT.

This clonotype occurred many times. This sequence joins TRBV7-9 and TRBJ2-1, with 9 bases that match TRBD1. From germline, CDR1 is SEHNR and CDR2 FQNEAQ (reference sequence). With V trimmed by 4 bases and J by 5 bases, 9 bases remained unmatched. CDR3 size: 16 residues. The CDR3, as DNA: TGTGCCAGCAGCTGTGAACCGGGACAGGGCGACAATGAGCAGTTCTTC. This codes for CASSCEPGQGDNEQFF.

This clonotype was found many times. The genes are TRBV18 and TRBJ2-5; possibly TRBD2 for D (5 bases). V was clipped by 6 bases and J by 4 bases, with 18 bases between them. The CDR3 consists of 15 residues. Germline lookup yields CDR1 KGHSH and CDR2 LQKENI. In DNA, the CDR3 is TGTGCCAGCTCTCTCTCGGACGGACTCCCAGAGACCCAGTACTTC. It is translated as CASSLSDGLPETQYF.

The chain is built from TRBV4-1 and TRBJ1-5, with D possibly being TRBD1 (5 bases). Trimming took off 1 base at V and 6 bases at J, with 13 bases between the two ends. This CDR3 comprises 15 residues. Germline loops: CDR1 MGHRA, CDR2 YSYEKL. CDR3 in amino acids: CASSQGQGVGQPQHF. CDR3 bases: TGCGCCAGCAGCCAAGGTCAGGGTGTCGGTCAGCCCCAGCATTTT.

This clonotype was counted ten times or more. The CDR3 DNA is TGTGCCAGCAGTTACTTTCGACAGGGGGGCGGTTCACCCCTCCACTTT. It is translated as CASSYFRQGGGSPLHF. This sequence joins TRBV6-2 or TRBV6-3 and TRBJ1-6; 9 bases are a match to TRBD1. CDR3 length equals 16 residues. Per the germline V gene, CDR1 is MNHEY and CDR2 is SVGEGT. V shed 1 base and J 9 bases; nucleotides not matched to a gene: 7.

The chain joins TRBV9 to TRBJ1-6; D perhaps matches TRBD1 (6 bases). Per germline, CDR1 SGDLS and CDR2 YYNGEE. The CDR3 consists of 14 residues. The germline V and J ends were trimmed by 4 bases and 7 bases, with 12 bases remaining between them. The CDR3 nucleotides are TGTGCCAGCAGCCGGGACATGTCGAATTCACCCCTCCACTTT. Protein product: CASSRDMSNSPLHF.

This clonotype came up many times. The rearrangement links TRBV6-1 to TRBJ2-7; 9 bases are a match to TRBD1. Germline V CDR1 and CDR2: MNHNS, SASEGT. This CDR3 contains 15 residues. V shed 2 bases and J 7 bases; nucleotides not matched to a gene: 9. The CDR3 bases are TGTGCCAGCAGTGAACGGGACAGGGTGCTATGGGAGCAGTACGTC. It encodes CASSERDRVLWEQYV.

A few counts support this clonotype. The chain carries TRBV19 and TRBJ2-3; 13 positions match TRBD2. There are 18 residues in the CDR3. The V gene's germline CDR1 is LNHDA and CDR2 SQIVND (reference sequence). With 7 bases clipped from V and 3 bases from J, the junction kept 13 bases outside the gene matches. CDR3 nucleotides: TGTGCCAGTAAGAAGGGATCCCCGGGACTAGCGGGGACAGATACGCAGTATTTT. Translating gives CASKKGSPGLAGTDTQYF.

Many counts were recorded for this clonotype. The chain employs TRBV29-1 and TRBJ1-4; no reliable D call. The CDR3 has 13 amino acids. V shed 4 bases and J shed 4 bases, with 10 bases lying between them. In germline, CDR1 is SQVTM, CDR2 ANQGSEA. The CDR3 nucleotides read TGCAGCGTTGTCAGACGGCATAATGAAAAACTGTTTTTT. Encoded protein: CSVVRRHNEKLFF.

This clonotype was observed at least ten times. This rearrangement joins TRBV6-1 to TRBJ2-7; 9 bases fit TRBD1. The CDR3 is 15 residues long. CDR1 is MNHNS and CDR2 is SASEGT in the germline V gene. J gave up 3 bases and V 6 bases, and 9 bases lay outside the gene matches. The CDR3 spells CASSPAGQGYYEQYF. CDR3 coding DNA: TGTGCCAGCAGCCCCGCCGGACAGGGGTACTACGAGCAGTACTTC.

This clonotype was counted at least ten times. The chain employs TRBV6-5 and TRBJ2-2; possible D gene TRBD1, 7 bases. From germline, CDR1 is MNHEY and CDR2 SVGAGI. Trimming removed 2 bases from V and 6 bases from J, with 10 bases in between. The CDR3 totals 14 residues. Here the CDR3 DNA reads TGTGCCAGCAGTTACCAGGGGGGCGCCGGGGAGCTGTTTTTT. This encodes CASSYQGGAGELFF.

The rearrangement joins TRBV28 to TRBJ2-1, with 14 bases aligning to TRBD2. V shed 4 bases, J shed 8 bases, and the junction held 4 bases outside the gene matches. CDR1 MDHEN and CDR2 SYDVKM come from the germline V gene. The CDR3 length is 15 residues. As DNA, the CDR3 is TGTGCCAGCAGTTCGGGACTAGCGGGAGTTTATGAGCAGTTCTTC. It yields the protein CASSSGLAGVYEQFF.

This chain joins TRBV6-2 or TRBV6-3 and TRBJ2-2; no clear D gene. The CDR3 totals 14 residues. The germline gives CDR1 MNHEY, CDR2 SVGEGT. V gave up 5 bases and J gave up 1 base, with 8 bases separating them. In DNA, the CDR3 is TGTGCCAGCAGTCAGGCCCGGAACACCGGGGAGCTGTTTTTT. The encoded protein is CASSQARNTGELFF.

The chain carries TRBV29-1 and TRBJ2-1; TRBD2 matches at 9 bases. This CDR3 is built from 13 residues. The germline V gene encodes CDR1 SQVTM and CDR2 ANQGSEA. V lost 3 bases, J lost 7 bases, and 4 bases stayed unmatched. The chain's CDR3 is CSVDATSGNEQFF. CDR3 bases: TGCAGCGTTGACGCTACTAGCGGGAATGAGCAGTTCTTC.

This clonotype appeared many times. V usage is TRBV28 and J usage is TRBJ1-2; D remains ambiguous. Trimming shortened V by 7 bases and J by 0 bases, and 12 bases separated the two germline ends. The CDR3 length is 14 residues. Germline values: CDR1 MDHEN, CDR2 SYDVKM. The CDR3 protein is CASTRAPANYGYTF. The CDR3 DNA is TGTGCCAGCACGAGGGCCCCCGCTAACTATGGCTACACCTTC.

This clonotype was counted only a few times. The rearrangement links TRBV10-2 to TRBJ1-6; D ambiguous. V shed 5 bases and J shed 8 bases, with 10 bases lying between them. The CDR3 contains 13 residues. In germline, CDR1 is WSHSY, CDR2 SAAADI. CDR3 amino acids: CASSSGFDSPLHF. The CDR3 coding sequence is TGCGCCAGCAGTTCCGGGTTTGATTCACCCCTCCACTTT.

This clonotype turned up a few times. V is TRBV6-1 and J is TRBJ1-2; tentatively, D is TRBD1 (6 bases). The CDR3 contains 14 residues. From germline, CDR1 is MNHNS and CDR2 SASEGT. Trimming removed 5 bases from V and 7 bases from J, with 17 bases in between. CDR3 amino acids: CASSRLQGYSGYTF. CDR3 nucleotides: TGTGCCAGCAGTCGACTCCAGGGGTACTCTGGCTACACCTTC.

This clonotype was counted ten times or more. The chain joins TRBV20-1 to TRBJ1-2; no clear D gene. From germline, CDR1 is DFQATT and CDR2 SNEGSKA (reference sequence). V lost 1 base and J 4 bases, leaving 13 bases between the germline ends. This CDR3 contains 14 residues. The CDR3 region is CSARGAGLFYGYTF. For the CDR3, the DNA is TGCAGTGCTAGAGGAGCAGGTCTCTTCTATGGCTACACCTTC.

This clonotype has ten or more counts. This chain links TRBV4-3 with TRBJ1-2, with D maybe TRBD1 (6 bases). The V end was cut by 3 bases, the J end by 2 bases, with 16 bases between. The CDR3 covers 16 residues. Germline V lookup: CDR1 LGHNA, CDR2 YSLEER. CDR3 nucleotides: TGCGCCAGCAGCCAGGATTTAGGACAGCGGAACTATGGCTACACCTTC. It yields the protein CASSQDLGQRNYGYTF.

This clonotype has at least ten counts. This rearrangement joins TRBV20-1 to TRBJ2-5; D perhaps matches TRBD1 (6 bases). Trimming removed 3 bases from V and 3 bases from J, with 8 bases in between. The CDR3 sequence is 12 residues long. Per germline, CDR1 DFQATT and CDR2 SNEGSKA (reference sequence). CDR3 protein: CSASNREETQYF. In DNA, the CDR3 is TGCAGTGCTAGTAACAGGGAAGAGACCCAGTACTTC.

This clonotype was counted many times. The J gene is TRBJ2-1, the V gene TRBV11-2, with 7 positions matching TRBD2. The CDR3 has 16 amino acids. The trim removed 2 bases at V and 4 bases at J, leaving 8 bases unmatched. The germline V gene has CDR1 SGHAT and CDR2 FQNNGV. The CDR3 region is CASSLSLAAEYNEQFF. The CDR3 nucleotides read TGTGCCAGCAGCTTATCCCTAGCGGCTGAGTACAATGAGCAGTTCTTC. Full variable domain (outside the CDR3, taken from reference TRBV11-2 and TRBJ2-1): EAGVAQSPRYKIIEKRQSVAFWCNPISGHATLYWYQQILGQGPKLLIQFQNNGVVDDSQLPKDRFSAERLKGVDSTLKIQPAKLEDSAVYLCASSLSLAAEYNEQFFGPGTRLTVL.

This clonotype has at least ten counts. The chain couples TRBV20-1 to TRBJ2-1; possible D gene TRBD2, 5 bases. The CDR3 runs 15 residues. V was trimmed by 6 bases and J by 0 bases, leaving 15 bases between them. The germline V gene encodes CDR1 DFQATT and CDR2 SNEGSKA (reference sequence). CDR3: CSASYAGGSYNEQFF. CDR3 bases: TGCAGTGCGAGTTACGCGGGTGGCTCCTACAATGAGCAGTTCTTC.

This clonotype was detected ten times or more. The chain links TRBV6-2 or TRBV6-3 to TRBJ2-5, with D uncertain. This CDR3 region has 13 residues. The V and J ends lost 2 bases and 5 bases respectively, with 9 bases between them. Germline CDR1 reads MNHEY; CDR2 reads SVGEGT. The chain's CDR3 is CASSYPFRETQYF. DNA of the CDR3: TGTGCCAGCAGTTACCCGTTTCGGGAGACCCAGTACTTC.

This clonotype was detected a few times. This chain links TRBV12-3 or TRBV12-4 with TRBJ2-7; D is undetermined. CDR3 length: 13 amino acids. V was trimmed by 3 bases and J by 6 bases, leaving 12 bases between them. CDR3 in amino acids: CASSFGYKVEQYF. The DNA of the CDR3 is TGTGCCAGCAGTTTCGGTTATAAAGTCGAGCAGTACTTC.

This clonotype was found many times. The gene calls are TRBV2 and TRBJ2-2; D remains ambiguous. Germline V lookup: CDR1 SNHLY, CDR2 FYNNEI. There are 12 residues in the CDR3. Trimming removed 4 bases from V and 6 bases from J, with 6 bases in between. The CDR3, as DNA: TGTGCCAGCAGTGCCCCCCCCGGGGAGCTGTTTTTT. Translation: CASSAPPGELFF.

In its sample, this clonotype was seen many times. The CDR3 loop is CASGNQGLANEKLFF. The CDR3 coding sequence is TGTGCCAGCGGGAATCAGGGGTTGGCTAATGAAAAACTGTTTTTT. This chain joins TRBV6-1 and TRBJ1-4; TRBD1 might be the D (6 bases). The CDR3 is 15 amino acids. Germline V gives CDR1 MNHNS, CDR2 SASEGT. Trimming left V 8 bases short and J 3 bases short, with 16 bases between.

This clonotype was picked up many times. The V gene is TRBV7-3, the J gene TRBJ2-1; 9 bases line up with TRBD1. Germline V gene lookup returns CDR1 SGHTA and CDR2 FQGTGA. This CDR3 comprises 15 residues. J was trimmed by 9 bases and V by 2 bases; bases with no gene match: 8. The CDR3 region has the DNA TGTGCCAGCAGCTTAGGGACAGGGCCATGGGGTGAGCAGTTCTTC. This encodes CASSLGTGPWGEQFF.

This clonotype was seen only a few times. The chain couples TRBV7-9 to TRBJ2-3; D perhaps matches TRBD2 (6 bases). Germline CDR1 SEHNR, CDR2 FQNEAQ (reference sequence). CDR3 size: 13 residues. Trimming took off 5 bases at V and 14 bases at J, with 20 bases between the two ends. The CDR3 loop reads CASSPRSGPGGYF. CDR3 sequence (DNA): TGTGCCAGCAGCCCAAGGTCAGGCCCCGGGGGGTATTTT.